The TCR beta chain described here comes from a study of shared clonotypes between healthy human individuals. Across the whole study: Contributing individuals were a couple of females and a few males aged 18 to 49. Regarding the study as a whole: It was only blood that was sampled, and tissue repertoires likely differ.

Turning to this clone: Its antigen is not known.

Genomic DNA of each subset was evenly split across several immunoSEQ plates. This table comes from immunoSEQ multiplex PCR, and its TCRdb copy is limited to in-frame clones, with some not included. The sample contains about 320,000 clones, roughly 87% of which appear only once. Trimming shortened V by 8 bases and J by 0 bases, and 14 bases separated the two germline ends. The CDR3 totals 15 residues. Germline CDR1 is LGHNA and CDR2 is YSLEER. The TCR was taken from a man aged 18 to 30 in good health. The V call is TRBV4-3, the J call TRBJ2-1; D is unresolved. Sequenced material: memory CD8+ T cells sorted from blood. Subset in this sample: CD45RO+ cells pooled with CCR7-negative TemRA cells. In DNA, the CDR3 is TGCGCCAGCCAGGCTAGAGCCGGCTCCTACAATGAGCAGTTCTTC. It encodes CASQARAGSYNEQFF.